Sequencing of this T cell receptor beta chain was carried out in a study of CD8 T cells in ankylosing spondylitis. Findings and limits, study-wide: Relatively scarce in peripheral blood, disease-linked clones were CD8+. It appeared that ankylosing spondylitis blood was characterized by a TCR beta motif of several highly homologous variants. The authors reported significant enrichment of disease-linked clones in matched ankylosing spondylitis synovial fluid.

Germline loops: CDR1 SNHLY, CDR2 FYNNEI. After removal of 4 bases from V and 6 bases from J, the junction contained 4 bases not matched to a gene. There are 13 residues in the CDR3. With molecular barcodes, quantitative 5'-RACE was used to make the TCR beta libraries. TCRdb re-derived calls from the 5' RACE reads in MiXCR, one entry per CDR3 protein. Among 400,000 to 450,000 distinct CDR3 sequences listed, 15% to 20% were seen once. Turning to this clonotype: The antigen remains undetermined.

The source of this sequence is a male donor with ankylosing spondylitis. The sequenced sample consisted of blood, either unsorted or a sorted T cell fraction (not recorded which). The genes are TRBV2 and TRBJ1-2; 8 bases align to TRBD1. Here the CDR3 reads CASSVDRDNGYTF. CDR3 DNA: TGTGCCAGCAGTGTGGACAGGGACAATGGCTACACCTTC.